Below are 17 T cell receptor beta chains sequenced from a single sample in a study of beta chain features in type 1 diabetes. The study reverse transcribed the entire isolated RNA, so it sequenced expressed TCRB transcripts. Repertoires were generated with immunoSEQ multiplex PCR, while TCRdb's copy carries only in-frame clones and drops some. This table holds approximately 150,000 clones, under 11% found once. Sequencing input: naive CD4+ T cells from blood. The origin of the receptors is a young man in good health.

This clone was counted a few times. This chain joins TRBV6-1 and TRBJ1-2; 8 bases match TRBD1. The germline gives CDR1 MNHNS, CDR2 SASEGT. The CDR3 sequence is 13 residues long. Trimming at V came to 5 bases and at J to 6 bases, leaving 5 bases not matched to a gene. The CDR3 protein is CASSPTGGDGYTF. The DNA for the CDR3 is TGTGCCAGCAGTCCTACAGGGGGAGATGGCTACACCTTC.

This sequence joins TRBV7-9 and TRBJ2-1; D is uncertain. This CDR3 has 11 residues. Trimming stripped 1 base from V and 10 bases from J, with 5 bases between. CDR1 SEHNR and CDR2 FQNEAQ come from the germline V gene (reference sequence). The CDR3 sequence: CASSLVSEQFF. The CDR3 DNA reads as TGTGCCAGCAGCTTAGTCTCCGAGCAGTTCTTC.

V is TRBV30 and J is TRBJ2-3, with 12 positions matching TRBD2. CDR3 length: 16 residues. CDR1 GTSNPN and CDR2 SVGIG come from the germline V gene (reference sequence). Unmatched junction bases numbered 13, after V lost 8 bases and J lost 4 bases. DNA for the CDR3: TGTGCCCAGTCGGAGGCTAGCGGGGGGGTGGCAGATACGCAGTATTTT. Translating it yields CAQSEASGGVADTQYF.

This chain links TRBV6-1 with TRBJ2-2, with 7 bases aligning to TRBD2. Trimming at V came to 5 bases and at J to 2 bases, leaving 5 bases not matched to a gene. Germline values: CDR1 MNHNS, CDR2 SASEGT. CDR3 length: 15 residues. CDR3 nucleotide sequence: TGTGCCAGCAGTCTAAGCGGGACTAACACCGGGGAGCTGTTTTTT. This sequence encodes CASSLSGTNTGELFF.

This chain joins TRBV29-1 and TRBJ2-4, with 10 bases fitting TRBD1. CDR1 and CDR2 from the germline V gene are SQVTM and ANQGSEA. V was clipped by 5 bases and J by 5 bases; unmatched bases: 9. The CDR3 spans 15 residues. In DNA form, the CDR3 reads TGCAGCGTTACCCGACAGGGGGCGCTCCAAAACATTCAGTACTTC. Translated: CSVTRQGALQNIQYF.

This clone was seen ten or more times. The chain employs TRBV29-1 and TRBJ2-3; no definite D call. The germline gives CDR1 SQVTM, CDR2 ANQGSEA. V was pared by 4 bases and J by 6 bases, with 8 bases between. The CDR3 covers 11 residues. The CDR3 region has the DNA TGCAGCGTTGCGGGTCTGGATACGCAGTATTTT. It yields the protein CSVAGLDTQYF.

The gene calls are TRBV4-3 and TRBJ1-2, with 7 positions matching TRBD1. CDR1 is LGHNA and CDR2 is YSLEER in the germline V gene. The CDR3 extends over 15 amino acids. Trimming at V came to 0 bases and at J to 2 bases, leaving 3 bases not matched to a gene. Here the CDR3 reads CASSQEPGQNYGYTF. CDR3 DNA: TGCGCCAGCAGCCAAGAGCCGGGACAGAACTATGGCTACACCTTC.

The rearrangement uses TRBV9 and TRBJ1-5, with a tentative D call TRBD1 (5 bases). Per germline, CDR1 SGDLS and CDR2 YYNGEE. The germline V and J ends were trimmed by 3 bases and 7 bases, with 11 bases remaining between them. The CDR3 sequence is 13 residues long. The CDR3 sequence: CASSGTGDQPQHF. The CDR3 nucleotides are TGTGCCAGCAGCGGTACGGGGGACCAGCCCCAGCATTTT.

This clone came up a few times. The V gene is TRBV15, the J gene TRBJ2-5, with no clear D. CDR1 and CDR2 from the germline V gene are LNHNV and YYDKDF (reference sequence). V lost 0 bases to trimming and J lost 1 base, with 9 bases between them. The CDR3 covers 15 residues. CDR3 sequence (DNA): TGTGCCACCAGCAGAGATACCGGGTTCCAAGAGACCCAGTACTTC. Encoded protein: CATSRDTGFQETQYF. The complete variable domain, with remaining parts taken from reference TRBV15 and TRBJ2-5, reads DAMVIQNPRYQVTQFGKPVTLSCSQTLNHNVMYWYQQKSSQAPKLLFHYYDKDFNNEADTPDNFQSRRPNTSFCFLDIRSPGLGDTAMYLCATSRDTGFQETQYFGPGTRLLVL.

This clone was picked up many times. The chain combines TRBV29-1 with TRBJ2-5; 8 positions agree with TRBD1. Trimming cost V 7 bases and J 2 bases; bases outside gene matches: 6. The CDR3 has 13 residues. Germline V gene lookup returns CDR1 SQVTM and CDR2 ANQGSEA. CDR3 region: CSARQGIQETQYF. The CDR3 DNA sequence: TGCAGCGCGCGACAGGGGATTCAAGAGACCCAGTACTTC.

The table lists this clone with a few counts. The gene calls are TRBV7-2 and TRBJ1-6; 8 bases align to TRBD1. The germline V gene has CDR1 SGHTA and CDR2 FQGNSA. The length of the CDR3 is 13 residues. Losses at the gene ends were 3 bases for V and 8 bases for J; bases not matched to a gene: 0. The CDR3 protein is CASSLDRDSPLHF. The DNA of the CDR3 is TGTGCCAGCAGCTTGGACAGGGATTCACCCCTCCACTTT.

This clone was found a few times. The rearrangement joins TRBV2 to TRBJ2-7, with 9 bases aligning to TRBD1. Trimming cost V 6 bases and J 4 bases; bases outside gene matches: 16. This CDR3 contains 17 residues. CDR1 SNHLY and CDR2 FYNNEI come from the germline V gene. The CDR3 loop reads CASSLVTRDRATYEQYF. CDR3 nucleotide sequence: TGTGCCAGCAGCCTCGTGACCCGGGACAGGGCGACATACGAGCAGTACTTC.

This clone has a handful of counts. The chain employs TRBV11-2 and TRBJ2-5; TRBD1 is a possible D gene (6 bases). This CDR3 region has 15 residues. V dropped 5 bases and J dropped 1 base, with 14 bases sitting between them. Germline V gene sequence: CDR1 SGHAT, CDR2 FQNNGV. The CDR3 here is CASSLLGHTQETQYF. Written as DNA, the CDR3 is TGTGCCAGCAGCCTATTGGGACATACCCAAGAGACCCAGTACTTC.

This clone was observed a handful of times. As DNA, the CDR3 is TGTGCCAGCAGTTTATTCGGACATCGGGAGACCCAGTACTTC. Translating it yields CASSLFGHRETQYF. The chain has TRBV27 and TRBJ2-5; perhaps TRBD1 as D (5 bases). V was pared by 1 base and J by 5 bases, with 11 bases between. The germline CDR1 and CDR2 sequences are MNHEY and SMNVEV (reference sequence). This CDR3 has 14 residues.

Notes on this clone: The same CDR3 is also encoded by other DNA sequences in this sample. The chain couples TRBV7-2 to TRBJ1-1; TRBD1 matches 7 bases. The V and J ends lost 5 bases and 2 bases, in that order; junction bases with no gene match: 5. The CDR3 contains 14 residues. The germline V gene has CDR1 SGHTA and CDR2 FQGNSA. CDR3 sequence reads: CASSPRTGNTEAFF. The CDR3 nucleotides read TGTGCCAGCAGCCCCCGGACAGGTAACACTGAAGCTTTCTTT.

The chain links TRBV25-1 to TRBJ2-7, with TRBD2 matching over 12 bases. Germline V gives CDR1 MGHDK, CDR2 SYGVNS. Losses at the gene ends were 7 bases for V and 3 bases for J; bases not matched to a gene: 10. CDR3 length equals 16 residues. CDR3 sequence reads: CASTPPSGGASYEQYF. In DNA form, the CDR3 reads TGTGCCAGCACTCCCCCTAGCGGGGGGGCGAGCTACGAGCAGTACTTC.

This clone was recorded a few times. The gene calls are TRBV7-3 and TRBJ2-3, with 11 bases aligning to TRBD2. V gave up 4 bases and J gave up 7 bases; unmatched junction bases: 7. The CDR3 loop spans 15 amino acids. Germline V lookup: CDR1 SGHTA, CDR2 FQGTGA. The CDR3 sequence: CASSSPTSGVHTQYF. Written as DNA, the CDR3 is TGTGCCAGCAGCTCCCCGACTAGCGGGGTTCATACGCAGTATTTT.